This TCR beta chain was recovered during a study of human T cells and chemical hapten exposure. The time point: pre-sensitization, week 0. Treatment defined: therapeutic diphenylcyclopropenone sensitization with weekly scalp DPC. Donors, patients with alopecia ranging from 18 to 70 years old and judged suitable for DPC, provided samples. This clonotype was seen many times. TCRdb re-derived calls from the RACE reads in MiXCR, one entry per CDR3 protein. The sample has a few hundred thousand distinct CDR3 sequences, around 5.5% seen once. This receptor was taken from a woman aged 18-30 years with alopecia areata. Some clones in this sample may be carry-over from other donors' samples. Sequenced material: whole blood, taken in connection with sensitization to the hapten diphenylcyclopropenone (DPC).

CDR3 region: CAIRTGLNYGYTF. CDR3 sequence (DNA): TGTGCCATCCGGACAGGCCTTAACTATGGCTACACCTTC. The J gene is TRBJ1-2, the V gene TRBV28, with 7 bases lining up with TRBD1. This CDR3 region has 13 residues. V gave up 10 bases and J gave up 1 base; unmatched junction bases: 6. Germline V CDR1 and CDR2: MDHEN, SYDVKM.